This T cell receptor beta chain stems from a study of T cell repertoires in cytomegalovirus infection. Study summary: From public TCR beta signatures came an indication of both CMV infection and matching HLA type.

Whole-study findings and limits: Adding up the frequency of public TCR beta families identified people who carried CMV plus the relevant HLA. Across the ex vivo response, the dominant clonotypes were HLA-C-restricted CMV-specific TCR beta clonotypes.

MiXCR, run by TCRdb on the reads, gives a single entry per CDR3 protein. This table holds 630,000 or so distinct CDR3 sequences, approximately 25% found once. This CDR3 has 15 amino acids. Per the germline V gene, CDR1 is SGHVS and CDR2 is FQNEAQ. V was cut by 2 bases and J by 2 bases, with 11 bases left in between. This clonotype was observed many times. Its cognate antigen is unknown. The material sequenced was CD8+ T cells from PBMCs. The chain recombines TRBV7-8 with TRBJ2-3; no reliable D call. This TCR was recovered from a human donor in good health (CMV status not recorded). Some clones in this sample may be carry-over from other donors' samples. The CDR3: CASSLPSTYTDTQYF. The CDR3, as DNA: TGTGCCAGCAGCTTACCTTCTACTTACACAGATACGCAGTATTTT.